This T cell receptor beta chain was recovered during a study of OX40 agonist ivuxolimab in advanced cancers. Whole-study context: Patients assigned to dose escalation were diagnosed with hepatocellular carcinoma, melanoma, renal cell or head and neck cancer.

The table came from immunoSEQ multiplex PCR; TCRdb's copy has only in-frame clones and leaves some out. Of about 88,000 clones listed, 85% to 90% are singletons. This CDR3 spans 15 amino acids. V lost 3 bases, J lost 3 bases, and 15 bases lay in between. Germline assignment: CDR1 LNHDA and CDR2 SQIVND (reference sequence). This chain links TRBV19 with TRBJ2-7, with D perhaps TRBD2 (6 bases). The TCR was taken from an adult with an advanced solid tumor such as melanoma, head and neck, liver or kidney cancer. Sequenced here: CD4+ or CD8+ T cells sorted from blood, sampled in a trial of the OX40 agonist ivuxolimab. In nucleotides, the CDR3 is TGTGCCAGTAGTATCGCCCGGGGGTTGGGCTACGAGCAGTACTTC. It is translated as CASSIARGLGYEQYF.